The rows below give T cell receptor beta chains drawn from one sample of a study of T cells in localized non-small cell lung cancer. The protocol was immunoSEQ multiplex PCR, while the TCRdb copy is restricted to in-frame clones and leaves out a portion. This sample has about 52,000 clones, with 80% found just once. The sequencing here drew on PBMCs, taken before any cancer treatment. These receptors all stem from a woman between 35 and 70 years old with stage II lung adenocarcinoma. The CDR3 runs from the conserved cysteine through the conserved F or W. The D gene is left open where the match is weak. Clone size is given for some rows only: seen once, a few or many times, or a class if the clone is expanded.

NA TRBJ1-2 TRBV28 few CASSFRERYTF TGTGCCAGCAGCTTCCGAGAGCGGTACACCTTC
TRBD1 TRBJ1-1 TRBV27 NA CASRPSGTGLWGKAFF TGTGCCAGCAGGCCCTCCGGGACAGGGCTCTGGGGGAAAGCTTTCTTT
NA TRBJ1-4 TRBV5-1 NA CASSSSGTGDEKLFF TGCGCCAGCAGCTCCTCCGGGACTGGTGATGAAAAACTGTTTTTT
TRBD1 TRBJ1-1 TRBV5-5 NA CASSSRDRGTEAFF TGTGCCAGCAGCTCCCGGGACAGGGGAACTGAAGCTTTCTTT
NA TRBJ2-5 TRBV30 NA CAWSSGGARAQYF TGTGCCTGGAGTAGTGGCGGGGCAAGGGCCCAGTACTTC
NA TRBJ1-2 TRBV4-2 NA CASSQEPAGTRYGYTF TGTGCCAGCAGCCAAGAACCCGCAGGGACGCGGTATGGCTACACCTTC
NA TRBJ1-5 TRBV19 NA CASSPRARGGQPQHF TGTGCCAGTAGTCCTCGCGCCAGGGGAGGCCAGCCCCAGCATTTT
NA TRBJ2-7 TRBV27 NA CASSLLVRTVGYEQYF TGTGCCAGCAGTTTATTAGTCCGGACGGTGGGCTACGAGCAGTACTTC
NA TRBJ2-6 TRBV30 NA CAWSAGNSGANVLTF TGTGCCTGGAGCGCGGGGAACTCTGGGGCCAACGTCCTGACTTTC
NA TRBJ1-2 TRBV7-9 NA CASSLFEVPTYGYTF TGTGCCAGCAGCCTGTTCGAGGTTCCGACTTATGGCTACACCTTC
NA TRBJ2-5 TRBV14 NA CASSQDYGRRQYF TGTGCCAGCAGCCAAGATTACGGCCGGCGTCAGTACTTC
NA TRBJ2-1 TRBV5-1 NA CASSLAGLSNEQFF TGCGCCAGCAGCTTGGCAGGGTTATCTAATGAGCAGTTCTTC
NA TRBJ1-4 TRBV5-1 NA CASSFSGTNEKLFF TGCGCCAGCAGCTTCTCCGGGACTAATGAAAAACTGTTTTTT
TRBD1 TRBJ2-1 TRBV6-6 NA CASSYPGQVKHNEQFF TGTGCCAGCAGTTATCCGGGACAGGTCAAACACAATGAGCAGTTCTTC
NA TRBJ2-5 TRBV7-8 NA CASSLSAGTYQETQYF TGTGCCAGCAGCTTATCAGCCGGGACGTACCAAGAGACCCAGTACTTC
NA TRBJ1-4 TRBV7-9 NA CASSYQMGRTNEKLFF TGTGCCAGCAGCTACCAGATGGGGCGCACTAATGAAAAACTGTTTTTT
NA TRBJ1-1 TRBV2 NA CASSEAEAYTEAFF TGTGCCAGCAGTGAAGCCGAGGCCTACACTGAAGCTTTCTTT
NA TRBJ2-5 TRBV29-1 NA CSVESRQETQYF TGCAGCGTTGAAAGCAGACAAGAGACCCAGTACTTC
NA TRBJ2-7 TRBV18 NA CASSPSRDSYEQYF TGTGCCAGCTCACCGTCCCGAGATTCCTACGAGCAGTACTTC
NA TRBJ1-2 TRBV6-5 few CASRRGGSGYGYTF TGTGCCAGCCGACGAGGTGGCTCTGGCTATGGCTACACCTTC
NA TRBJ1-1 TRBV29-1 NA CSVQPGRTEAFF TGCAGCGTTCAACCCGGGAGGACTGAAGCTTTCTTT
NA TRBJ1-5 TRBV19 NA CASSLGVGGQPQHF TGTGCCAGTAGTCTTGGGGTGGGGGGTCAGCCCCAGCATTTT
NA TRBJ2-1 TRBV6-1 NA CASSADSNNEQFF TGTGCCAGCAGTGCCGACAGTAACAATGAGCAGTTCTTC
TRBD1 TRBJ1-2 TRBV4-2 NA CASSQGDREYGYTF TGTGCCAGCAGCCAAGGGGACAGGGAATATGGCTACACCTTC
NA TRBJ1-4 TRBV6-6 NA CASRVGEKLFF TGTGCCAGTCGAGTGGGGGAAAAACTGTTTTTT
NA TRBJ2-7 TRBV6-5 NA CASSYSGAGTYEQYF TGTGCCAGCAGTTACTCGGGGGCGGGCACCTACGAGCAGTACTTC
TRBD2 TRBJ2-2 TRBV14 NA CASSHGTSVGTGELFF TGTGCCAGCAGCCATGGGACTAGCGTGGGCACCGGGGAGCTGTTTTTT
TRBD1 TRBJ1-3 TRBV9 NA CACSRGGNSGNTIYF TGTGCCTGCTCCAGGGGGGGTAACTCTGGAAACACCATATATTTT
NA TRBJ2-6 TRBV7-3 NA CASSPSAARGGANVLTF TGTGCCAGCAGCCCCAGTGCAGCGAGAGGTGGGGCCAACGTCCTGACTTTC
TRBD1 TRBJ1-1 TRBV7-3 NA CASSLTGTGGANTEAFF TGTGCCAGCAGCTTGACCGGGACAGGGGGTGCGAACACTGAAGCTTTCTTT
TRBD1 TRBJ1-1 TRBV5-4 once CASSLNRGRTEAFF TGTGCCAGCAGCTTGAACAGGGGGCGGACTGAAGCTTTCTTT
NA TRBJ1-2 TRBV20-1 NA CSAHTPYGYTF TGCAGTGCCCACACCCCCTATGGCTACACCTTC
TRBD1 TRBJ1-4 TRBV7-6 NA CASSSNRGPNEKLFF TGTGCCAGCAGCTCCAACAGGGGACCTAATGAAAAACTGTTTTTT
TRBD2 TRBJ2-1 TRBV25-1 NA CASSEFSGGAEEQFF TGTGCCAGCAGTGAATTCAGCGGGGGGGCGGAAGAGCAGTTCTTC
TRBD1 TRBJ1-1 TRBV30 NA CAWRPRHRARGQNTEAFF TGTGCCTGGAGACCGCGTCACCGGGCCAGGGGGCAGAACACTGAAGCTTTCTTT
NA TRBJ1-1 TRBV4-3 NA CASSPSGGGRGTEAFF TGCGCCAGCAGCCCCTCCGGGGGGGGTAGAGGTACTGAAGCTTTCTTT
TRBD1 TRBJ2-7 TRBV2 NA CASSIRDRGYEQYF TGTGCCAGCAGTATCCGGGACAGGGGCTACGAGCAGTACTTC
TRBD1 TRBJ1-6 TRBV6-1 once CASSHGQGQPPLHF TGTGCCAGCAGCCACGGACAGGGGCAGCCACCCCTCCACTTT
NA TRBJ2-3 TRBV28 NA CASSSQDTQYF TGTGCCAGCAGTTCGCAGGATACGCAGTATTTT
TRBD1 TRBJ1-4 TRBV4-1 NA CASSQGLGQGSEKLFF TGCGCCAGCAGCCAAGGGCTGGGACAGGGAAGTGAAAAACTGTTTTTT
NA TRBJ1-1 TRBV19 NA CASSIGRNTEAFF TGTGCCAGTAGTATAGGACGGAACACTGAAGCTTTCTTT
NA TRBJ1-1 TRBV18 NA CATLKELGAEAFF TGTGCCACCCTAAAGGAGCTTGGGGCTGAAGCTTTCTTT
NA TRBJ2-7 TRBV6-6 NA CASSRINRDEQYF TGTGCCAGCAGCCGTATCAACAGGGACGAGCAGTACTTC
NA TRBJ2-7 TRBV6-6 NA CASSYSPRLEQYF TGTGCCAGCAGTTACTCCCCGCGTCTGGAGCAGTACTTC
NA TRBJ1-1 TRBV28 NA CASSGPGAFF TGTGCCAGCAGCGGGCCGGGGGCTTTCTTT
NA TRBJ2-3 TRBV28 NA CASSLGRSTDTQYF TGTGCCAGCAGTTTAGGGCGGAGCACAGATACGCAGTATTTT
NA TRBJ1-2 TRBV6-4 NA CASIDRYGYTF TGTGCCAGCATCGACAGGTATGGCTACACCTTC
NA TRBJ1-2 TRBV4-3 NA CASSQARRAPYGYTF TGCGCCAGCAGCCAAGCCCGCAGGGCCCCATATGGCTACACCTTC
NA TRBJ1-5 TRBV27 NA CASSLGFNQPQHF TGTGCCAGCAGTTTAGGTTTCAATCAGCCCCAGCATTTT
NA TRBJ1-2 TRBV25-1 NA CASSEYPNYGYTF TGTGCCAGCAGTGAATACCCTAACTATGGCTACACCTTC
NA TRBJ2-4 TRBV5-5 NA CASSFRTANIQYF TGTGCCAGCAGTTTTAGGACAGCAAACATTCAGTACTTC
NA TRBJ2-5 TRBV7-9 NA CASSKAETQYF TGTGCCAGCAGCAAGGCAGAGACCCAGTACTTC
TRBD1 TRBJ2-2 TRBV4-3 NA CASSPGGAGTGELFF TGCGCCAGCAGCCCAGGGGGCGCCGGCACCGGGGAGCTGTTTTTT
TRBD1 TRBJ2-7 TRBV27 NA CASSTRGQSLDYEQYF TGTGCCAGCAGTACCCGGGGACAGTCCCTTGACTACGAGCAGTACTTC
NA TRBJ2-3 TRBV9 NA CASSVVGSTDTQYF TGTGCCAGCAGCGTAGTGGGGAGCACAGATACGCAGTATTTT
TRBD2 TRBJ2-1 TRBV6-4 NA CASSEAGGSNEQFF TGTGCCAGCAGTGAAGCCGGGGGGTCAAATGAGCAGTTCTTC
NA TRBJ2-1 TRBV7-7 NA CASSSNRDNEQFF TGTGCTAGCAGCTCGAACAGGGACAATGAGCAGTTCTTC